This TCR beta chain was documented in a study of radiation and T cells in renal cell carcinoma. Study background: Nephrectomy followed 15 Gy stereotactic body radiation by 4 weeks.

Time point given: blood 2 weeks post-SBRT. The treatment denotes: 15 Gy SBRT to primary tumor, nephrectomy 4 weeks later. CDR3 length equals 15 residues. The germline V gene has CDR1 SGHVS and CDR2 FNYEAQ. Between the trimmed V and J ends, which lost 1 base and 6 bases, there was a span of 13 bases. Of note for this clone: The antigen remains unidentified.

Generated by immunoSEQ multiplex PCR, the TCRdb table keeps only in-frame clones and is missing some. This sample carries about 130,000 clones, 81% of them seen once, and the ten largest clones take approximately 5%. Whole-study results and caveats: From baseline, blood top tumor clonotypes peaked at 2 weeks post-radiation.

The sample was blood, taken from a patient whose treatment included radiotherapy and nephrectomy. The chain carries TRBV7-6 and TRBJ1-5; D is possibly TRBD1 (5 bases). This TCR came from a man between 45 and 60 years old with renal cell carcinoma. CDR3 in amino acids: CASSLEEGFFQPQHF. The CDR3 DNA sequence: TGTGCCAGCAGCTTAGAGGAGGGGTTCTTTCAGCCCCAGCATTTT.